This TCR beta chain is from a study of shared clonotypes between healthy human individuals. Study overall: Used for every donor were three CD4 naive, three CD4 memory, two CD8 naive and one CD8 memory plate.

Germline CDR1 SGHNT, CDR2 YYREEE (reference sequence). The V end was cut by 5 bases, the J end by 4 bases, with 13 bases between. CDR3 size: 13 residues. Points on this clone: The antigen remains undetermined.

TCRdb's copy holds only in-frame clones and misses some; the assay was immunoSEQ multiplex PCR. The sample lists 550,000 to 600,000 clones, roughly 98% seen once, with 0.3% in the top ten. CD45RO-negative, CCR7-selected cells formed the naive CD8 fraction, which excluded terminally differentiated effector memory CD45RA+ cells. Study findings and constraints: Naive subsets, compared against memory subsets, generally had larger estimated richness values. An effect of sequencing depth on clonotype sharing among donors was expected.

The chain links TRBV5-4 to TRBJ2-7; weak D call: TRBD1 (7 bases). The sample comprised naive CD8+ T cells sorted from blood. The source of this sequence is a man aged 30 to 45 in good health. In DNA, the CDR3 is TGTGCCAGCAGGCGGGGACAGTCATACGAGCAGTACTTC. This encodes CASRRGQSYEQYF.